This is a list of T cell receptor beta chains from one sample in a study of graft-versus-host responses after intestinal transplantation. TCRdb's copy holds only in-frame clones and misses some; the assay was immunoSEQ multiplex PCR. The data show approximately 13,000 clones, approximately 28% seen once. Sequences were derived from alloreactive CD8+ T cells from a mixed lymphocyte reaction culture, sampled before intestinal transplant. Every receptor here comes from a human patient who received an intestinal transplant. The conserved cysteine and the conserved F or W are not part of the CDR3 here.

j_call	v_call	cdr3_aa
TRBJ2-3	TRBV11-2	ASSFLFSGYSSTDTQY
TRBJ1-2	TRBV10-3	ATGKRYYGYT
TRBJ2-7	TRBV6-1	ASRSGAREQY
TRBJ2-7	TRBV28	ASSLMGGSYEQY
TRBJ2-7	TRBV27	ASRWTGSYEQY
TRBJ1-4	TRBV6-5	ASSSQRWGKEKLF
TRBJ2-3	TRBV4-1	ASSRELGDLLASQY
TRBJ1-1	TRBV19	ASSMFGTGEYTEAF
TRBJ1-4	TRBV11-1	ASSYRVNEKLF
TRBJ2-7	TRBV5-1	ASSVLPGQSLEQY
TRBJ2-7	TRBV6-5	ASRSSYEQY
TRBJ1-2	TRBV19	ASNWDSLIGYGYT
TRBJ1-2	TRBV12-5	ASGHRGNGYT
TRBJ2-6	TRBV7-6	ASSLAPGDFSGANVLT